This T cell receptor (beta chain) is from a study of cytomegalovirus exposure and HLA in healthy donors. Primers: 60 Vbeta forward and 13 Jbeta reverse. Generated by immunoSEQ multiplex PCR, the TCRdb table keeps only in-frame clones and is missing some. The sample includes about 160,000 clones, 81% seen only once; the top ten take 13%. Regarding the study as a whole: Approximately 17,000 TCR beta sequences were associated with HLA alleles at 0.05 false discovery rate in a later analysis. The study designated 150 to 200 TCR beta chains cytomegalovirus-associated.

Worth noting for this clone: Its antigen remains unidentified. The sample has other DNA sequences that encode this CDR3 too.

Germline V gives CDR1 LNHDA, CDR2 SQIVND (reference sequence). The V gene lost 5 bases and the J gene lost 7 bases, with 15 bases spanning the gap. The CDR3 has 14 residues. The source is a woman between 50 and 59 years old in good health and CMV-seronegative. Sequences were obtained from PBMCs. The chain joins TRBV19 to TRBJ1-5; perhaps TRBD1 as D (5 bases). The CDR3 nucleotides read TGTGCCAGTAGTCCGACGGGGGGGAGCCAGCCCCAGCATTTT. This translates into CASSPTGGSQPQHF. Based on the CDR3 plus reference TRBV19 and TRBJ1-5, the full variable domain is DGGITQSPKYLFRKEGQNVTLSCEQNLNHDAMYWYRQDPGQGLRLIYYSQIVNDFQKGDIAEGYSVSREKKESFPLTVTSAQKNPTAFYLCASSPTGGSQPQHFGDGTRLSIL.